A single sample is the source of the 8 T cell receptor beta chains below, sequenced in a study of Ad26.COV2.S vaccination and SARS-CoV-2 variants. Measured with immunoSEQ multiplex PCR; TCRdb has only the in-frame clones, and not every one. The repertoire holds 300,000 to 350,000 clones, with around four fifths as singletons. Indicated treatment: some 20 received Ad26.COV2.S at low or high dose, single or two shots; about 5 received placebo; per-sample allocation not given. Sampling happened 63 days after the first vaccine or placebo injection. Specimen: peripheral blood, collected in a trial of Ad26.COV2.S vaccine versus placebo. Receptor source: a person between 18 and 59 years old who received the Ad26.COV2.S COVID-19 vaccine or a placebo.

On this clone: The same CDR3 can be traced to other DNA sequences in this sample. The chain links TRBV2 to TRBJ2-7; weak D call: TRBD2 (6 bases). Trimming removed 4 bases at V and 1 base at J, with 8 bases between. This CDR3 contains 13 residues. Germline CDR1 is SNHLY and CDR2 is FYNNEI. Here the CDR3 reads CASSGGNSYEQYF. The CDR3 DNA sequence: TGTGCCAGCAGTGGCGGGAATTCCTACGAGCAGTACTTC.

The gene calls are TRBV5-4 and TRBJ1-1; no reliable D call. This CDR3 region has 15 residues. V was cut by 0 bases and J by 5 bases, with 14 bases left in between. Germline CDR1 is SGHNT and CDR2 is YYREEE (reference sequence). The CDR3, as DNA: TGTGCCAGCAGCTTGGGTGCCGGGCGGAGAACTGAAGCTTTCTTT. Translated, it gives CASSLGAGRRTEAFF.

V gene TRBV5-6 combines with J gene TRBJ2-7; no clear D. Trimming cost V 4 bases and J 1 base, with 15 bases left between them. The V gene's germline CDR1 is SGHDT and CDR2 YYEEEE. CDR3 size: 15 residues. CDR3 sequence reads: CASSQWGTNSYEQYF. In DNA form, the CDR3 reads TGTGCCAGCAGCCAGTGGGGAACGAATTCCTACGAGCAGTACTTC.

The chain combines TRBV18 with TRBJ1-1; D may be TRBD1 (6 bases). CDR1 is KGHSH, CDR2 LQKENI, per germline. Trimming left V 3 bases short and J 0 bases short, with 11 bases between. The CDR3 consists of 15 residues. Written as DNA, the CDR3 is TGTGCCAGCTCACCGGACAGTTCGATGAACACTGAAGCTTTCTTT. Its protein is CASSPDSSMNTEAFF.

V usage is TRBV4-1 and J usage is TRBJ2-2; D unclear. V lost 4 bases and J 5 bases, leaving 8 bases between the germline ends. The CDR3 is 13 amino acids. The V gene's germline CDR1 is MGHRA and CDR2 YSYEKL. The CDR3 loop reads CASSRVRTGELFF. CDR3 DNA sequence: TGCGCCAGCAGCCGGGTCCGTACCGGGGAGCTGTTTTTT.

The V and J genes are TRBV5-1 and TRBJ2-1; D gene ambiguous. The CDR3 runs to 14 residues. CDR1 and CDR2 from the germline V gene are SGHRS and YFSETQ. Trimming took off 0 bases at V and 7 bases at J, with 11 bases between the two ends. The CDR3 region is CASSLGGSLNEQFF. As DNA, the CDR3 is TGCGCCAGCAGCTTGGGAGGTAGCCTTAATGAGCAGTTCTTC.

This clone was detected only a few times. The chain uses TRBV11-2 and TRBJ1-2, with a weak D call TRBD1 (5 bases). Germline V lookup: CDR1 SGHAT, CDR2 FQNNGV. V was trimmed by 5 bases and J by 4 bases, leaving 11 bases between them. The CDR3 has 13 amino acids. CDR3 sequence: CASSPTGGYGYTF. CDR3 nucleotides: TGTGCCAGCAGCCCGACCGGGGGCTATGGCTACACCTTC.

The chain has TRBV11-1 and TRBJ1-1; D is uncertain. This CDR3 is 14 amino acids long. Germline V CDR1 and CDR2: SGHAT, FQDESV (reference sequence). Trimming removed 5 bases from V and 4 bases from J, with 14 bases in between. CDR3 nucleotide sequence: TGTGCCAGCAGCGAAATGGTTGGATCCACTGAAGCTTTCTTT. Amino acid sequence: CASSEMVGSTEAFF.